This T cell receptor beta chain was recovered during a study of OX40 agonist ivuxolimab in advanced cancers. The assay was immunoSEQ multiplex PCR, and TCRdb's table has in-frame clones only and misses some. The sample yields roughly 49,000 clones, 65% to 90% seen once. The ends were cut back, 6 bases at V and 6 bases at J, with 14 bases in the middle. Germline assignment: CDR1 MNHEY and CDR2 SVGAGI. The CDR3 consists of 13 residues. The sample here was CD4+ or CD8+ T cells sorted from blood, taken in a trial of the OX40 agonist ivuxolimab. The chain couples TRBV6-5 to TRBJ1-2; D is undetermined. The TCR originated in an adult with an advanced solid tumor such as melanoma, head and neck, liver or kidney cancer. DNA of the CDR3: TGTGCCAGCAGCCAAATCTCCCAGGATGGCTACACCTTC. Translated: CASSQISQDGYTF.